A selection of T cell receptor beta chains follows, all from one sample in a study of CD8+CD57+ T cells in acquired aplastic anemia. A single record per CDR3 protein comes from TCRdb applying MiXCR to the reads. The sample holds over 150,000 distinct CDR3 sequences, over 70% seen once. Material: sorted CD4+, CD8+, or CD8+CD57+ T cells (not recorded which) from PBMCs. The receptors derive from a human donor with aplastic anemia. CDR3s include the opening cysteine and the closing phenylalanine or tryptophan. A D gene is named only where the DNA matches it firmly. The size entry is marked missing in some rows and otherwise reads once, few, many or a size class.

TRBJ2-2 | . | TRBV10-3 | . | CAIGRSGTNTGELFF | TGTGCCATCGGGCGATCCGGGACTAACACCGGGGAGCTGTTTTTT
TRBJ2-5 | . | TRBV3-1 | TRBD2 | CASSQDKGNWGIGGAQETQYF | TGTGCCAGCAGCCAAGATAAAGGTAACTGGGGAATCGGGGGGGCCCAAGAGACCCAGTACTTC
TRBJ2-7 | many | TRBV7-9 | TRBD1 | CASSPGQETAYEQYF | TGTGCCAGCAGCCCTGGACAGGAAACGGCCTACGAGCAGTACTTC
TRBJ2-7 | few | TRBV19 | . | CASSPSRGYEQYF | TGTGCCAGTAGTCCCTCGAGGGGTTACGAGCAGTACTTC
TRBJ2-5 | . | TRBV7-3 | . | CASSSRHQETQYF | TGTGCCAGCAGCTCCAGACACCAAGAGACCCAGTACTTC
TRBJ1-2 | . | TRBV10-3 | TRBD1 | CAISDGRQGAGGYTF | TGTGCCATCAGTGACGGGAGACAGGGGGCAGGCGGCTACACCTTC
TRBJ2-3 | . | TRBV2 | . | CASSVIGGTDTQYF | TGTGCCAGCAGTGTAATCGGTGGCACAGATACGCAGTATTTT
TRBJ2-5 | . | TRBV10-3 | . | CAISEEGRQETQYF | TGTGCCATCAGTGAGGAGGGTCGGCAAGAGACCCAGTACTTC
TRBJ2-7 | . | TRBV2 | . | CASRQVGEQYF | TGTGCCAGCAGACAGGTGGGCGAGCAGTACTTC
TRBJ2-5 | . | TRBV25-1 | TRBD2 | CASSGPTSGEPRTQYF | TGTGCCAGCAGTGGACCCACTAGCGGGGAGCCAAGGACCCAGTACTTC
TRBJ1-1 | . | TRBV6-6 | . | CAISVDSPAEAFF | TGTGCCATCAGTGTGGACAGCCCCGCTGAAGCTTTCTTT
TRBJ2-3 | . | TRBV15 | TRBD2 | CATRGLAGGLDTQYF | TGTGCCACCAGAGGGCTAGCGGGAGGTCTCGATACGCAGTATTTT
TRBJ2-6 | . | TRBV10-3 | . | CAISESTGANVLTF | TGTGCCATCAGTGAGTCGACGGGGGCCAACGTCCTGACTTTC
TRBJ2-7 | . | TRBV20-1 | TRBD1 | CSATDRGEYEQYF | TGCAGTGCTACGGACAGGGGGGAGTACGAGCAGTACTTC
TRBJ2-7 | . | TRBV20-1 | . | CSASRGPDEQYF | TGCAGTGCCTCCAGGGGACCCGACGAGCAGTACTTC
TRBJ1-1 | . | TRBV29-1 | . | CSGRNTEASF | TGCAGCGGGAGGAACACTGAAGCTTCCTTT
TRBJ1-6 | . | TRBV7-2 | . | CASSLDLGRDGSPLHF | TGTGCCAGCAGCTTGGACTTAGGCAGGGATGGTTCACCCCTCCACTTT
TRBJ2-7 | once | TRBV7-2 | . | CASSSGPGWTYEQYF | TGTGCCAGCAGCTCAGGCCCAGGATGGACCTACGAGCAGTACTTC
TRBJ1-6 | . | TRBV20-1 | . | CSAMGASHSPLHF | TGCAGTGCTATGGGGGCATCTCATTCACCCCTCCACTTT
TRBJ2-7 | few | TRBV20-1 | . | CSARSDSSYEQYF | TGCAGTGCTAGGTCCGACAGCTCCTACGAGCAGTACTTC
TRBJ2-2 | . | TRBV10-3 | TRBD2 | CATAGRAGELFF | TGTGCCACCGCCGGGAGGGCCGGGGAGCTGTTTTTT
TRBJ1-2 | once | TRBV2 | . | CASSEGRAFYGYTF | TGTGCCAGCAGTGAAGGAAGGGCGTTTTATGGCTACACCTTC
TRBJ2-7 | . | TRBV4-1 | . | CASSQTEIYEQYF | TGCGCCAGCAGCCAGACGGAAATTTACGAGCAGTACTTC
TRBJ2-7 | . | TRBV7-2 | TRBD1 | CASPPPHTGGYTYEQYF | TGTGCCAGCCCGCCGCCACATACAGGGGGCTACACCTACGAGCAGTACTTC
TRBJ1-1 | . | TRBV19 | . | CASSIEGAENTEAFF | TGTGCCAGTAGTATCGAGGGAGCGGAGAACACTGAAGCTTTCTTT
TRBJ1-2 | . | TRBV7-9 | . | CASSPPTRNQFGYTF | TGTGCCAGCAGCCCACCCACCAGGAACCAATTTGGCTACACCTTC
TRBJ1-5 | many | TRBV6-1 | . | CASSEDAGRAQPQHF | TGTGCCAGCAGTGAAGACGCCGGGAGGGCTCAGCCCCAGCATTTT
TRBJ1-6 | few | TRBV12-3/TRBV12-4 | . | CASSLAEGSPLHF | TGTGCCAGCAGTTTAGCTGAGGGATCACCCCTCCACTTT
TRBJ2-3 | few | TRBV11-1 | . | CASSLVSGPTKADTQYF | TGTGCCAGCAGCTTAGTATCCGGACCCACGAAGGCAGATACGCAGTATTTT
TRBJ2-7 | . | TRBV5-6 | . | CASSSPGLSYEQYF | TGTGCCAGCAGCTCCCCGGGACTCTCCTACGAGCAGTACTTC
TRBJ2-7 | many | TRBV2 | . | CASSEARGQYF | TGTGCCAGCAGTGAAGCGCGCGGGCAGTACTTC
TRBJ1-2 | . | TRBV2 | . | CASSIGPQRGYTF | TGTGCCAGCAGTATCGGGCCGCAGCGGGGCTACACCTTC
TRBJ2-5 | . | TRBV2 | . | CASRATWARSETQYF | TGTGCCAGCAGGGCTACATGGGCCCGAAGCGAGACCCAGTACTTC
TRBJ2-1 | . | TRBV9 | TRBD1 | CASSAPGQPYNEQFF | TGTGCCAGCAGCGCACCGGGACAGCCGTACAATGAGCAGTTCTTC
TRBJ2-1 | . | TRBV20-1 | TRBD1 | CSASRTGTNNEQFF | TGCAGTGCAAGCCGGACAGGAACAAACAATGAGCAGTTCTTC
TRBJ1-2 | . | TRBV19 | TRBD1 | CASSIRTGTNYGYTF | TGTGCCAGTAGTATCCGGACAGGAACTAACTATGGCTACACCTTC
TRBJ2-7 | . | TRBV10-3 | . | CAISESVDRDQYF | TGTGCCATCAGTGAGTCAGTGGACCGTGATCAGTACTTC